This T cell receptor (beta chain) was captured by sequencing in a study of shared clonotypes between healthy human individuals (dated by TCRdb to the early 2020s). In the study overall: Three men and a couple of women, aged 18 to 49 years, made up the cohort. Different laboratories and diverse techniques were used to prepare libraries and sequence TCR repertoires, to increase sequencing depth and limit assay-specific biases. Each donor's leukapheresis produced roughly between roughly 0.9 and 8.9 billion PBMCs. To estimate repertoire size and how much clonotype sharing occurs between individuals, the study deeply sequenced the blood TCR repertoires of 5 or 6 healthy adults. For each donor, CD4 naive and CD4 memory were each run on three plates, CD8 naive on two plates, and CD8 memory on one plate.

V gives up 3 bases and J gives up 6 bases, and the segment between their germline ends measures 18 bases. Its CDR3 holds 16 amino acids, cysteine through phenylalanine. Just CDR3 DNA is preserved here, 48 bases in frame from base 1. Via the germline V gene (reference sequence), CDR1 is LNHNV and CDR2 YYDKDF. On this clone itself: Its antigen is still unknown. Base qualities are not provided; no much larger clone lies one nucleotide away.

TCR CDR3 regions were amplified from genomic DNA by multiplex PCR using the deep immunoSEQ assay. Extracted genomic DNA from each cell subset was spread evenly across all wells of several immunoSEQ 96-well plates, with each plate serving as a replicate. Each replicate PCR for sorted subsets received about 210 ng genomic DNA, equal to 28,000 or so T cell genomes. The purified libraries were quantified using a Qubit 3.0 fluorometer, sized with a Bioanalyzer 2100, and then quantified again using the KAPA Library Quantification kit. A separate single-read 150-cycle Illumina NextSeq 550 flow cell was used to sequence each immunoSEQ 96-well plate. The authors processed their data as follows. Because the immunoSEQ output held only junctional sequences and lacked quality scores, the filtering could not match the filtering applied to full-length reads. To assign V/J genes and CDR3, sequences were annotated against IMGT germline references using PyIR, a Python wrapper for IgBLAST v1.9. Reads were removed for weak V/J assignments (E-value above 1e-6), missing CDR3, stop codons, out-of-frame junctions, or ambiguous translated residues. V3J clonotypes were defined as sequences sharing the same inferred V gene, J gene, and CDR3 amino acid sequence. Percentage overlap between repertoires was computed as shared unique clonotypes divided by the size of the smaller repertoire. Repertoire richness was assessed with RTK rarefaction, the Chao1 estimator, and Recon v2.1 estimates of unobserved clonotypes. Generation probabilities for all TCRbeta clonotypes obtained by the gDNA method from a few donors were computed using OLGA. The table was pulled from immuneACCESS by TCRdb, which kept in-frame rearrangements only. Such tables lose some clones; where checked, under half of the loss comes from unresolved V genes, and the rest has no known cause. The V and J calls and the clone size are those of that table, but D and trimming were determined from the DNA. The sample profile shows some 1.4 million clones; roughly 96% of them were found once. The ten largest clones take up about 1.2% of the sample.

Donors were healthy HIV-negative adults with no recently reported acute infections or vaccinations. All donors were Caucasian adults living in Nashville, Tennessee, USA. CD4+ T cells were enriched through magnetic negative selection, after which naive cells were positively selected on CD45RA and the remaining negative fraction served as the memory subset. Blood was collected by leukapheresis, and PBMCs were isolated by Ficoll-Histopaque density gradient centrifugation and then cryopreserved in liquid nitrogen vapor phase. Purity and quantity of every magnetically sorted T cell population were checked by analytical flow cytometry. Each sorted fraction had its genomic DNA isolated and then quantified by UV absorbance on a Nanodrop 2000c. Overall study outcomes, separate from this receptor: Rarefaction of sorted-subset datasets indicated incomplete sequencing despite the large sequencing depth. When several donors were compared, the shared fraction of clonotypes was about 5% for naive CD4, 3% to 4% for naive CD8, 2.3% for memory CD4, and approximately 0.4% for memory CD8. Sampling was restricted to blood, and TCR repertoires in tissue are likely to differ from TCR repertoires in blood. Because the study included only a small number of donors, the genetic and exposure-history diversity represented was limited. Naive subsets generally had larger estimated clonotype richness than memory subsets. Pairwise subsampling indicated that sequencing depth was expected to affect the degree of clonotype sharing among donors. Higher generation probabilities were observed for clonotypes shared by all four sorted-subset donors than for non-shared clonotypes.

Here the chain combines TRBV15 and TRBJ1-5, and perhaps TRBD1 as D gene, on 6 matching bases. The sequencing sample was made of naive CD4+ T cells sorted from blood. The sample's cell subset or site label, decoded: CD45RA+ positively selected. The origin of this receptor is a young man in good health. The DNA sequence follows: TGTGCCACCAGCAGTGTCTGGGGGGCGAGATTTCAGCCCCAGCATTTT. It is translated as CATSSVWGARFQPQHF.